A selection of T cell receptor beta chains follows, all from one sample in a study of CD8 T cells in acute hepatitis C reinfection. The table came from immunoSEQ multiplex PCR; TCRdb's copy has only in-frame clones and leaves some out. Of 30,000 to 40,000 clones in the sample, about 83% were seen once. Sequencing was performed on naive CD8+ T cells from PBMCs. These TCRs come from a man aged 25-45 years with chronic hepatitis C. The CDR3 runs from the conserved cysteine through the conserved F or W. D genes are given only for firm matches. Some rows have no size entry. The others give once, few or many, or a class for an expanded clone.

J: TRBJ2-2
V: TRBV7-2
size: few
D: .
DNA: TGTGCCAGCACCATCACCGGGAACACCGGGGAGCTGTTTTTT
CDR3: CASTITGNTGELFF

J: TRBJ2-5
V: TRBV7-9
size: .
D: .
DNA: TGTGCCAGCAGCTTGGCGGGGGCGGGAGAGACCCAGTACTTC
CDR3: CASSLAGAGETQYF

J: TRBJ2-7
V: TRBV27
size: .
D: .
DNA: TGTGCCAGCAGTCTCCGCCCCTCCTACGAGCAGTACTTC
CDR3: CASSLRPSYEQYF

J: TRBJ2-7
V: TRBV19
size: .
D: .
DNA: TGTGCCAGTAGTCCCCGGGCGGGGCCCTACGAGCAGTACTTC
CDR3: CASSPRAGPYEQYF

J: TRBJ2-7
V: TRBV5-6
size: .
D: TRBD1
DNA: TGTGCCAGCAGCTCCCGGACAGGGGGGATCTACGAGCAGTACTTC
CDR3: CASSSRTGGIYEQYF

J: TRBJ2-5
V: TRBV9
size: .
D: .
DNA: TGTGCCAGCAGCGACGGGGGAGAGACCCAGTACTTC
CDR3: CASSDGGETQYF

J: TRBJ2-7
V: TRBV4-1
size: .
D: .
DNA: TGCGCCAGCAGCCAAGGGCAGGGGACAACCTACGAGCAGTACTTC
CDR3: CASSQGQGTTYEQYF

J: TRBJ1-2
V: TRBV5-4
size: .
D: .
DNA: TGTGCCAGCAGCTTGGGGACAGCCCTTAACTATGGCTACACCTTC
CDR3: CASSLGTALNYGYTF

J: TRBJ1-2
V: TRBV12-5
size: .
D: .
DNA: TGTGCTAGTGGTTTTGACACCGCTAACTATGGCTACACCTTC
CDR3: CASGFDTANYGYTF

J: TRBJ1-2
V: TRBV4-3
size: once
D: .
DNA: TGCGCCAGCAGCCCTGGGACCCTCTATGGCTACACCTTC
CDR3: CASSPGTLYGYTF

J: TRBJ2-1
V: TRBV10-3
size: .
D: .
DNA: TGTGCCATCAGTGAGACAGTCTACAATGAGCAGTTCTTC
CDR3: CAISETVYNEQFF